This T cell receptor beta chain was documented in a study of T cell responses to AZD1222 COVID-19 vaccine. About the study: Second-dose intervals near 4 or 12 weeks were combined. Findings and caveats of the study: Baseline antibody screening turned up just six seropositive AZD1222 recipients. Regions 160-218 and 743-854 held dominance among vaccine-associated CD4 TCRs, which spanned spike. Clonal diversity was possibly underestimated; the donors were predominantly white British and more often female.

Method: immunoSEQ multiplex PCR; TCRdb's copy keeps in-frame clones and lacks some. The repertoire includes approximately 150,000 clones, around 91% of them detected once, and around 5.4% sits in the top ten. As concerns this clone: The antigen is unknown.

This receptor was obtained from an adult in good health. Sample: peripheral blood, taken on day 0 of AZD1222 vaccination.

DNA for the CDR3: TGTGCCAGCAGTTCCCTCATCCTTCCCTCGTACCAAGAGACCCAGTACTTC. Protein sequence: CASSSLILPSYQETQYF. V and J are TRBV27 and TRBJ2-5; D uncertain. Germline values: CDR1 MNHEY, CDR2 SMNVEV (reference sequence). There are 17 residues in the CDR3. Trimming took off 4 bases at V and 0 bases at J, with 18 bases between the two ends.